The T cell receptor (beta chain) under discussion was sequenced for a study of T cell changes during pregnancy in multiple sclerosis. This clone was seen only once. Some clones are missing from TCRdb's copy, which holds only in-frame ones; the method was immunoSEQ multiplex PCR. The sample lists tens of thousands of clones, 90% occurring once. Trimming shortened V by 6 bases and J by 15 bases, and 15 bases separated the two germline ends. The CDR3 contains 10 residues. Germline V gene lookup returns CDR1 DFQATT and CDR2 SNEGSKA (reference sequence). This sample comprised peripheral blood, obtained after pregnancy. This receptor was obtained from a female donor in good health, enrolled as a control in a pregnancy study. The chain has TRBV20-1 and TRBJ2-1; D perhaps matches TRBD1 (6 bases). The CDR3 sequence: CSALGQGPFF. Written as DNA, the CDR3 is TGCAGTGCATTGGGGCAGGGGCCGTTCTTC.